This T cell receptor beta chain stems from a study of chemoradiotherapy in HPV16-positive cancers. Notes on the study in general: Candidate HPV-specific clones and E7-related TCR motifs grew in tumor during treatment. HPV-specific T cells were functionally defined from only a couple of HPV16-positive patients. HPV-responsive T-cell expansion during chemoradiotherapy was linked to improved recurrence-free survival in HPV16-positive patients.

This CDR3 has 14 amino acids. CDR1 and CDR2 (germline): ENHRY, SYGVKD. V dropped 4 bases and J dropped 6; count of bases not matched to a gene: 8. Worth noting for this clone: As yet, its antigen is unknown.

Samples were taken several times over chemoradiotherapy. Some clones are missing from TCRdb's copy, which holds only in-frame ones; the method was immunoSEQ multiplex PCR. Of 12,000 or so clones listed, around 85% were seen once; the top ten hold more than 5%. The clonotype originates from a human donor with HPV-associated anogenital cancer. Sequencing used blood, obtained from a patient who underwent chemoradiotherapy. The rearrangement uses TRBV10-3 and TRBJ1-2; 7 nucleotides match TRBD1. The CDR3 sequence: CAISGTDRVNGYTF. Here the CDR3 DNA reads TGTGCCATCAGTGGTACTGACAGGGTGAATGGCTACACCTTC.